This TCR beta chain was sequenced during a study of PD-L1 blockade in urothelial cancer. As for the study in general: A median blood sample held roughly 150,000 T cells and tens of thousands of unique TCRs. Regarding the study as a whole: Improved survival was predicted by pretreatment blood TCR clonality below the median.

V trimming: 4 bases; J trimming: 7 bases; junction bases outside the gene matches: 10. From germline, CDR1 is SGHVS and CDR2 FQNEAQ. CDR3 length: 15 amino acids. Clones were read by immunoSEQ multiplex PCR, and TCRdb kept only the in-frame ones, dropping some. Among under 40,000 clones, over 75% were seen once, and the ten largest hold about 3.5%. To note about this clone: Antigen: not known.

This material consisted of PBMCs, taken around atezolizumab (anti-PD-L1) treatment. This TCR was recovered from a man between 65 and 85 years old with urothelial cancer. The J gene is TRBJ2-1, the V gene TRBV7-8; TRBD2 matches 7 bases. The CDR3 is CASSSSGAGRNEQFF. The CDR3 region has the DNA TGTGCCAGCAGCTCCAGCGGGGCCGGGAGGAATGAGCAGTTCTTC.